The T cell receptor beta chain under discussion was sequenced for a study of blood T cell repertoires in COVID-19. Background on the study: The United States, Italy and Spain provided the acute and convalescent COVID-19 samples. From T cells, B-cell-depleted T cells, or PBMCs came the material, which was cDNA or gDNA.

Authors' data handling: Quantification of nucleated cells was approximated via reference gene primer amplification. Profiled with immunoSEQ multiplex PCR; TCRdb holds only in-frame clones, not every one. The V and J calls and clone size were taken over from that table, and D and trimming were inferred from the DNA. The sample has a few hundred thousand clones, around four fifths seen once. Germline V lookup: CDR1 DFQATT, CDR2 SNEGSKA (reference sequence). The germline V and J ends were trimmed by 8 bases and 2 bases, with 10 bases remaining between them. The CDR3 loop spans 11 amino acids. The sequence was obtained from a man aged 30-40 years with active or convalescent COVID-19. The material sequenced was peripheral blood. The chain carries TRBV20-1 and TRBJ2-7; maybe TRBD1 (5 bases). This chain's CDR3 is CSSKGPYEQYF. CDR3 DNA sequence: TGCAGTTCTAAGGGGCCCTACGAGCAGTACTTC.